The 27 T cell receptor beta chains reported below all come from one sample, sequenced in a study of OX40 agonist ivuxolimab in advanced cancers. Some clones are missing from TCRdb's copy, which holds only in-frame ones; the method was immunoSEQ multiplex PCR. The sample yields more than 50,000 clones, 75% to 90% seen once. The sample here was CD4+ or CD8+ T cells sorted from blood, taken in a trial of the OX40 agonist ivuxolimab. Receptors were obtained from an adult with an advanced solid tumor such as melanoma, head and neck, liver or kidney cancer.

J is TRBJ1-1 and V is TRBV28, with D tentatively TRBD1 (6 bases). The CDR3 spans 15 residues. CDR1 is MDHEN, CDR2 SYDVKM, per germline. V dropped 5 bases and J dropped 0 bases, with 13 bases sitting between them. CDR3 amino acids: CASSPDSRMNTEAFF. For the CDR3, the DNA is TGTGCCAGCAGTCCGGACAGCAGAATGAACACTGAAGCTTTCTTT.

The gene calls are TRBV5-1 and TRBJ2-7; 10 bases are a match to TRBD1. Germline V gene sequence: CDR1 SGHRS, CDR2 YFSETQ. The CDR3 sequence is 17 residues long. The trim removed 4 bases at V and 2 bases at J, leaving 12 bases unmatched. The CDR3: CASSIYYTGTGAYEQYF. In DNA form, the CDR3 reads TGCGCCAGCAGCATCTATTATACCGGGACAGGGGCCTACGAGCAGTACTTC.

The CDR3 loop is CASSRTGLAFVEAFF. CDR3 coding DNA: TGTGCCAGCAGCCGGACAGGGTTAGCGTTTGTTGAAGCTTTCTTT. This chain joins TRBV28 and TRBJ1-1; 8 bases align to TRBD1. The CDR3 spans 15 residues. Germline lookup yields CDR1 MDHEN and CDR2 SYDVKM. J was trimmed by 7 bases and V by 6 bases; bases with no gene match: 13. Filled out from reference TRBV28 and TRBJ1-1, the complete variable domain reads DVKVTQSSRYLVKRTGEKVFLECVQDMDHENMFWYRQDPGLGLRLIYFSYDVKMKEKGDIPEGYSVSREKKERFSLILESASTNQTSMYLCASSRTGLAFVEAFFGQGTRLTVV.

The rearrangement joins TRBV6-5 to TRBJ2-7; D remains unclear. CDR3 size: 16 residues. CDR1 and CDR2 (germline): MNHEY, SVGAGI. The germline V and J ends were trimmed by 3 bases and 2 bases, with 17 bases remaining between them. The DNA of the CDR3 is TGTGCCAGCAGTTATTTCCGGCAGACCTACCCCTACGAGCAGTACTTC. Protein: CASSYFRQTYPYEQYF.

The J gene is TRBJ1-2, the V gene TRBV6-1; D unresolved. The CDR3 is 13 residues long. The ends were cut back, 1 base at V and 8 bases at J, with 11 bases in the middle. Looked up from germline, CDR1 is MNHNS and CDR2 is SASEGT. This CDR3 is CASSEDSTRGYTF. The CDR3, as DNA: TGTGCCAGCAGTGAAGACTCCACGAGGGGCTACACCTTC.

The chain joins TRBV28 to TRBJ2-7, with TRBD1 identical over 7 bases. J was trimmed by 1 base and V by 3 bases; bases with no gene match: 6. The CDR3 has 15 amino acids. From germline, CDR1 is MDHEN and CDR2 SYDVKM. The CDR3 loop reads CASSFLRTGSYEQYF. CDR3 bases: TGTGCCAGCAGTTTTCTAAGGACAGGATCCTACGAGCAGTACTTC.

This sequence joins TRBV6-5 and TRBJ1-4; TRBD1 agrees at 10 bases. The trim removed 6 bases at V and 3 bases at J, leaving 4 bases unmatched. This CDR3 is 15 amino acids long. Per germline, CDR1 MNHEY and CDR2 SVGAGI. CDR3 in DNA: TGTGCCAGCAGGGACAGGGGGGTATCTAATGAAAAACTGTTTTTT. The encoded protein is CASRDRGVSNEKLFF.

The DNA of the CDR3 is TGTGCCAGCAGCGTAGTCTTCGGACAGGATAGCACTAACTATGGCTACACCTTC. This sequence encodes CASSVVFGQDSTNYGYTF. This chain connects TRBV9 to TRBJ1-2, with 7 nucleotides matching TRBD1. V shed 0 bases, J shed 0 bases, and the junction held 11 bases outside the gene matches. This CDR3 is built from 18 residues. CDR1 is SGDLS and CDR2 is YYNGEE in the germline V gene.

Only one count was recorded for this clone. Other DNA sequences within the sample encode an identical CDR3. V and J are TRBV11-2 and TRBJ2-7, with a possible D match to TRBD2 (5 bases). Trimming pared 1 base from V and 7 bases from J, leaving 11 bases between. CDR3 length: 13 residues. The germline gives CDR1 SGHAT, CDR2 FQNNGV. The CDR3 DNA reads as TGTGCCAGCAGCTTAGGCTCTTCGGGGGAGCAGTACTTC. Its protein is CASSLGSSGEQYF.

Concerning this clone: One junction end disagrees with the germline gene, perhaps due to a read error. The chain couples TRBV29-1 to TRBJ2-1, with 10 bases fitting TRBD2. CDR1 SQVTM and CDR2 ANQGSEA come from the germline V gene. The CDR3 has 17 residues. This chain's CDR3 is CSAEGSTSGDPYNEQFF. The CDR3 DNA sequence: TGCAGCGCTGAAGGGTCTACTAGCGGGGACCCCTACAATGAGCAGTTCTTC.

This sequence joins TRBV4-1 and TRBJ1-1; 7 bases agree with TRBD1. The CDR3 extends over 15 amino acids. In germline, CDR1 is MGHRA, CDR2 YSYEKL. Trimming took 0 bases from V and 5 from J; bases not matched to a gene: 6. The DNA of the CDR3 is TGCGCCAGCAGCCAAGATGGCCAGGGGGGAACTGAAGCTTTCTTT. It is translated as CASSQDGQGGTEAFF.

The chain couples TRBV5-4 to TRBJ2-2; D possibly corresponds to TRBD1 (6 bases). Trimming took 5 bases from V and 1 from J, leaving 9 bases between them. There are 14 residues in the CDR3. In germline, CDR1 is SGHNT, CDR2 YYREEE (reference sequence). The CDR3 DNA sequence: TGTGCCAGCAGTTGGGGACAGAACACCGGGGAGCTGTTTTTT. Its protein product is CASSWGQNTGELFF.

The V and J genes are TRBV18 and TRBJ2-1; 8 nucleotides match TRBD2. The V gene end was trimmed by 3 bases and the J gene end by 4 bases; junction bases not matched to a gene: 5. From germline, CDR1 is KGHSH and CDR2 LQKENI. The CDR3 consists of 15 residues. The CDR3 DNA reads as TGTGCCAGCTCACCGCGAGCGGGGGAATACAATGAGCAGTTCTTC. Translation: CASSPRAGEYNEQFF.

The chain recombines TRBV10-1 with TRBJ2-4; weak D call: TRBD1 (6 bases). This CDR3 has 16 amino acids. Per the germline V gene, CDR1 is WNHNN and CDR2 is SYGVQD (reference sequence). V lost 3 bases and J 0 bases, leaving 12 bases between the germline ends. CDR3 sequence reads: CASSDGQNLAKNIQYF. CDR3 nucleotide sequence: TGCGCCAGCAGTGACGGACAGAACCTAGCCAAAAACATTCAGTACTTC.

The genes are TRBV7-2 and TRBJ2-1, with D perhaps matching TRBD1 (6 bases). The CDR3 runs 13 residues. Germline CDR1 reads SGHTA; CDR2 reads FQGNSA. Trimming cost V 1 base and J 12 bases, with 13 bases left between them. CDR3 in amino acids: CASSLGHWGPQFF. In DNA, the CDR3 is TGTGCCAGCAGCTTAGGACATTGGGGGCCGCAGTTCTTC.

This chain links TRBV18 with TRBJ1-3; D is uncertain. V gave up 6 bases and J gave up 3 bases, with 15 bases separating them. The CDR3 is 15 amino acids. Germline CDR1 reads KGHSH; CDR2 reads LQKENI. DNA for the CDR3: TGTGCCAGCTCCAGGCAGAGCAACTTTGGAAACACCATATATTTT. Translation gives CASSRQSNFGNTIYF. Looking up the rest from reference TRBV18 and TRBJ1-3 gives the full variable domain: NAGVMQNPRHLVRRRGQEARLRCSPMKGHSHVYWYRQLPEEGLKFMVYLQKENIIDESGMPKERFSAEFPKEGPSILRIQQVVRGDSAAYFCASSRQSNFGNTIYFGEGSWLTVV.

V gene TRBV5-4 combines with J gene TRBJ2-5; 10 nucleotides match TRBD1. Per germline, CDR1 SGHNT and CDR2 YYREEE (reference sequence). The V segment lost 4 bases and the J segment 3 bases; nucleotides outside the gene matches: 6. The CDR3 has 15 residues. CDR3: CASSPDRGWEETQYF. CDR3 nucleotides: TGTGCCAGCAGCCCGGACAGGGGGTGGGAAGAGACCCAGTACTTC.

CDR3 nucleotide sequence: TGTGCCAGCAGCTCCCATTCCGAGACAGGGTACTATGGCTACACCTTC. Translation: CASSSHSETGYYGYTF. The chain links TRBV7-9 to TRBJ1-2; 7 bases are a match to TRBD1. Germline V CDR1 and CDR2: SEHNR, FQNEAQ (reference sequence). This CDR3 spans 16 amino acids. V dropped 4 bases and J dropped 3; count of bases not matched to a gene: 11.

This clone was observed once. The rearrangement uses TRBV5-1 and TRBJ2-1; TRBD2 might be the D (6 bases). This CDR3 has 17 amino acids. CDR1 is SGHRS, CDR2 YFSETQ, per germline. Trimming stripped 3 bases from V and 3 bases from J, with 19 bases between. The CDR3 sequence is CASSSPVGGTLYNEQFF. The CDR3 coding sequence is TGCGCCAGCAGCTCCCCGGTTGGCGGGACGCTCTACAATGAGCAGTTCTTC.

The chain employs TRBV13 and TRBJ2-7, with 7 bases matching TRBD2. CDR3 length: 14 residues. The germline gives CDR1 PRHDT, CDR2 FYEKMQ (reference sequence). V dropped 11 bases and J dropped 6; count of bases not matched to a gene: 16. CDR3 residues: CAGTKRDGNFEQYF. The CDR3 nucleotides read TGTGCCGGAACCAAGCGGGACGGGAACTTCGAGCAGTACTTC.

The chain links TRBV6-5 to TRBJ1-2, with D hard to call. The germline CDR1 and CDR2 sequences are MNHEY and SVGAGI. V gave up 2 bases and J gave up 3 bases, with 4 bases separating them. The CDR3 extends over 12 amino acids. CDR3 nucleotides: TGTGCCAGCAGTTACAAGGACTATGGCTACACCTTC. Translating it yields CASSYKDYGYTF.

V and J are TRBV11-2 and TRBJ2-3; D is unresolved. Trimming left V 7 bases short and J 4 bases short, with 12 bases between. CDR1 is SGHAT, CDR2 FQNNGV, per germline. This CDR3 comprises 13 residues. The CDR3 loop reads CASTVTGSDTQYF. The DNA of the CDR3 is TGTGCCAGCACCGTAACGGGTTCAGATACGCAGTATTTT.

The rearrangement links TRBV2 to TRBJ1-1, with D tentatively TRBD1 (5 bases). The V gene's germline CDR1 is SNHLY and CDR2 FYNNEI. This CDR3 is built from 16 residues. V lost 0 bases, J lost 6 bases, and 17 bases lay in between. The CDR3 DNA reads as TGTGCCAGCAGTGAAGCAAAAGGGCGGGGGTACGCTGAAGCTTTCTTT. This gives the protein CASSEAKGRGYAEAFF.

The V gene is TRBV28, the J gene TRBJ1-2; D unresolved. The germline CDR1 and CDR2 sequences are MDHEN and SYDVKM. The CDR3 consists of 14 residues. Trimming left V 5 bases short and J 8 bases short, with 18 bases between. The CDR3 nucleotides read TGTGCCAGCAGTCCTTTGAACGAACTTGGAGGCTACACCTTC. It translates to CASSPLNELGGYTF.

CDR3 DNA sequence: TGTGCCAGCAGCCGCCTAGGGCAGGCCCTCTTCTTC. This codes for CASSRLGQALFF. This chain links TRBV11-2 with TRBJ2-1, with D uncertain. Trimming took off 5 bases at V and 16 bases at J, with 18 bases between the two ends. This CDR3 spans 12 amino acids. Germline V CDR1 and CDR2: SGHAT, FQNNGV.

The chain carries TRBV6-6 and TRBJ1-2; a weak D match, TRBD1 (6 bases). V dropped 3 bases and J dropped 2 bases, with 16 bases sitting between them. This CDR3 region has 16 residues. Germline CDR1 reads MNHNY; CDR2 reads SVGAGI (reference sequence). DNA of the CDR3: TGTGCCAGCAGTTATCCCCCGGACAGCTTAAACTATGGCTACACCTTC. Translating gives CASSYPPDSLNYGYTF.

V and J are TRBV5-1 and TRBJ2-1; 13 bases map to TRBD2. CDR1 and CDR2 from the germline V gene are SGHRS and YFSETQ. The CDR3 is 15 residues long. The V and J ends lost 4 bases and 8 bases, in that order; junction bases with no gene match: 6. CDR3 in amino acids: CASSLGLAGDDEQFF. CDR3 nucleotide sequence: TGCGCCAGCAGCCTTGGACTAGCGGGAGACGATGAGCAGTTCTTC. The full variable domain, in which reference TRBV5-1 and TRBJ2-1 provide the parts outside the CDR3, is KAGVTQTPRYLIKTRGQQVTLSCSPISGHRSVSWYQQTPGQGLQFLFEYFSETQRNKGNFPGRFSGRQFSNSRSEMNVSTLELGDSALYLCASSLGLAGDDEQFFGPGTRLTVL.